This record covers a single TCR beta chain. With 1 base clipped from V and 1 base from J, the junction kept 2 bases outside the gene matches. Germline V gene lookup returns CDR1 SGHRS and CDR2 YFSETQ. CDR3 length: 15 residues. This specimen comes from a study of blood T cell repertoires in COVID-19. Study summary: Collection of acute and convalescent COVID-19 samples took place in the United States, Italy and Spain. Sources were T cells, B-cell-depleted T cells, or PBMCs; the material itself was cDNA or gDNA.

Methods used by the authors: Reference gene primer amplification yielded estimated nucleated cell counts. Some clones are missing from TCRdb's copy, which holds only in-frame ones; the method was immunoSEQ multiplex PCR. That table supplies the V and J calls and clone size; D and trimming were determined from the DNA. The repertoire holds 60,000 or so clones, with roughly 86% as singletons. This sequence joins TRBV5-1 and TRBJ1-5; TRBD1 aligns across 7 bases. Sequenced material: peripheral blood. This TCR came from a man aged 60-69 years with active or convalescent COVID-19. The CDR3 DNA follows: TGCGCCAGCAGCTTGACAGGGGTAAGCAATCAGCCCCAGCATTTT. It specifies CASSLTGVSNQPQHF.